Shown below are 15 T cell receptor beta chains from a single sample sequenced in a study of tissue T cells after allogeneic stem cell transplantation. The table came from immunoSEQ multiplex PCR; TCRdb's copy has only in-frame clones and leaves some out. Of some 22,000 clones in the sample, 55% to 80% are singletons; the top ten hold 0.65% to 0.75%. The source material was spleen. All receptors come from a female BALB/c mouse in good health. The strain's MHC: H2-d.

A few counts support this clone. Each gene name is a mouse one. The CDR3 extends 1 residue past the end of the read, so its final part is completed from the germline J gene. The rearrangement links TRBV14 to TRBJ1-5; possibly TRBD1 for D (6 bases). CDR3 length: 12 residues. V was trimmed by 4 bases and J by 5 bases, leaving 7 bases between them. CDR1 and CDR2 (germline): SGHDT, FRDEAV. CDR3 bases read: TGTGCCAGCAGTCGGACAGACCAGGCTCCGCTT. It yields the protein CASSRTDQAPL. In full, the CDR3 is CASSRTDQAPLF.

Of note for this clone: Mouse gene names apply. The read is 1 residue too short to cover the CDR3 end, so that end is filled in from the germline J gene. This chain links TRBV4 with TRBJ2-2, with D hard to call. V was trimmed by 5 bases and J by 1 base, leaving 2 bases between them. The germline V gene has CDR1 LGHDT and CDR2 YNNKQL (reference sequence). CDR3 length equals 12 residues. CDR3 region: CASSQNTGQLYF. Incomplete CDR3 DNA: TGTGCCAGCAGCCAAAACACCGGGCAGCTCTAC.

Comment on this clone: Gene names are the mouse ones. The read falls 1 residue short of the CDR3 end, and the missing part is taken from the germline J gene. This chain connects TRBV20 to TRBJ2-4; D ambiguous. Trimming cost V 1 base and J 0 bases, with 5 bases left between them. CDR1 and CDR2 (germline): GFQATS, STVNSAI. The CDR3 consists of 13 residues. The CDR3 is CGARGGSQNTLYF. The covered CDR3 bases are TGTGGTGCTAGGGGGGGTAGTCAAAACACCTTGTAC.

In the case of this clone: The germline and genes are mouse ones. The read terminates 1 residue before the CDR3 end, so the remaining end is supplied by the germline J gene. The sample carries other DNA sequences with the same CDR3. V gene TRBV19 combines with J gene TRBJ1-1; D is perhaps TRBD1 (6 bases). CDR1 FNHDT and CDR2 SITEND come from the germline V gene (reference sequence). The CDR3 covers 13 residues. The V and J ends lost 5 bases and 0 bases respectively, with 8 bases between them. The CDR3 DNA, read in part, is TGTGCCAGCAGACAGGGTGCAAACACAGAAGTCTTC. Translated: CASRQGANTEVF. The whole CDR3 region reads CASRQGANTEVFF. Full variable domain (outside the CDR3, taken from reference TRBV19 and TRBJ1-1): GGIITQTPKFLIGQEGQKLTLKCQQNFNHDTMYWYRQDSGKGLRLIYYSITENDLQKGDLSEGYDASREKKSSFSLTVTSAQKNEMAVFLCASRQGANTEVFFGKGTRLTVV.

This clone came up a few times. The gene names given are mouse names. The CDR3 extends 1 residue past the end of the read, so its final part is completed from the germline J gene. This chain uses TRBV2 with TRBJ2-7; the match to TRBD1 covers 7 bases. Germline V lookup: CDR1 LGHNA, CDR2 YSYQKL. The CDR3 sequence is 15 residues long. J lost 0 bases, V lost 0 bases, and 2 bases had no gene match. CDR3 residues: CASSQEPGGSYEQYF. CDR3 DNA (partial): TGTGCCAGCAGCCAAGAGCCAGGGGGCTCCTATGAACAGTAC.

Concerning this clone itself: Gene names follow the mouse nomenclature. The CDR3 end falls 1 residue outside the read, so it is completed with the germline J gene. The V gene is TRBV1, the J gene TRBJ2-5, with a weak D call TRBD2 (6 bases). The germline V and J ends were trimmed by 2 bases and 7 bases, with 13 bases remaining between them. Germline V gives CDR1 NSQYPW, CDR2 LRSPGD (reference sequence). This CDR3 spans 14 amino acids. CDR3 sequence: CTCSAPGARYTQYF. CDR3 DNA, as far as it was read: TGCACCTGCAGTGCACCTGGGGCGCGGTACACCCAGTAC.

In the case of this clone: Mouse gene names apply. The read stops 1 residue short of the end of the CDR3; the missing end is completed from the germline J gene. The chain has TRBV13-1 and TRBJ2-2; tentative D call: TRBD1 (6 bases). V lost 1 base, J lost 2 bases, and 6 bases lay in between. Germline V gene sequence: CDR1 NSHNY, CDR2 SYGAGN. The CDR3 spans 14 residues. The CDR3 reads CASSDQGNTGQLYF. The covered CDR3 bases are TGTGCCAGCAGTGATCAGGGGAACACCGGGCAGCTCTAC.

Details on this clone: Gene names and germline match the mouse. The read comes to an end 1 residue before the CDR3 does, leaving the germline J gene to fill in the end. The chain uses TRBV1 and TRBJ2-5, with 9 bases lining up with TRBD2. With 3 bases clipped from V and 6 bases from J, the junction kept 4 bases outside the gene matches. From germline, CDR1 is NSQYPW and CDR2 LRSPGD (reference sequence). The CDR3 sequence is 14 residues long. The CDR3 protein is CTCSAGGAQDTQYF. The covered CDR3 bases are TGCACCTGCAGTGCTGGGGGGGCGCAGGACACCCAGTAC. Using reference TRBV1 and TRBJ2-5 for the parts outside the CDR3, the full variable domain is VTLLEQNPRWRLVPRGQAVNLRCILKNSQYPWMSWYQQDLQKQLQWLFTLRSPGDKEVKSLPGADYLATRVTDTELRLQVANMSQGRTLYCTCSAGGAQDTQYFGPGTRLLVL.

This clone was observed once. The gene symbols are mouse symbols. The read terminates 1 residue before the CDR3 end, so the remaining end is supplied by the germline J gene. This chain links TRBV20 with TRBJ2-3; the D gene is possibly TRBD2 (6 bases). V lost 0 bases, J lost 0 bases, and 10 bases lay in between. Germline V gene data show CDR1 as GFQATS and CDR2 as STVNSAI. This CDR3 contains 15 residues. The CDR3 region is CGARDWGTSAETLYF. The CDR3 DNA, read in part, is TGTGGTGCTAGGGACTGGGGAACTAGTGCAGAAACGCTGTAT.

Regarding this clone: The listed genes are named as in mouse. The CDR3 loop reads CASSPHWDNQDTQYF. The covered CDR3 bases are TGTGCCAGCAGCCCCCACTGGGATAACCAAGACACCCAGTAC. The chain recombines TRBV5 with TRBJ2-5, with D possibly matching TRBD2 (6 bases). The read ends 1 residue before the CDR3 terminus; that terminus is restored from the germline J gene. This CDR3 spans 15 amino acids. The ends were cut back, 4 bases at V and 0 bases at J, with 11 bases in the middle. Germline V CDR1 and CDR2: LGHNA, YNLKQL (reference sequence).

Comments on this clone: Any gene name here is a mouse gene name. The read stops 1 residue short of the end of the CDR3; the missing end is completed from the germline J gene. The genes are TRBV5 and TRBJ2-1; 7 positions match TRBD2. After removal of 3 bases from V and 1 base from J, the junction contained 6 bases not matched to a gene. The length of the CDR3 is 16 residues. Germline V gene data show CDR1 as LGHNA and CDR2 as YNLKQL (reference sequence). CDR3 DNA (partial): TGTGCCAGCAGCCAGCTAGACTGGGTGAACTATGCTGAGCAGTTC. Translation: CASSQLDWVNYAEQF. The full CDR3 reads CASSQLDWVNYAEQFF.

For this clone: Germline and genes here are mouse. The missing CDR3 end, 1 residue past where the read stops, is filled in from the germline J gene. J is TRBJ2-4 and V is TRBV14; 7 nucleotides line up with TRBD2. V gave up 2 bases and J gave up 3 bases; unmatched junction bases: 3. CDR3 length equals 14 residues. Germline assignment: CDR1 SGHDT and CDR2 FRDEAV. Incomplete CDR3 DNA: TGTGCCAGCAGTTTGGGGGGGGGACAAAACACCTTGTAC. Protein: CASSLGGGQNTLY. The complete CDR3 reads CASSLGGGQNTLYF.

On this clone: Here the gene names and germline are mouse. Coverage ceases 1 residue before the CDR3 finishes, and the germline J gene fills in the end. The chain combines TRBV1 with TRBJ2-2; a weak D match, TRBD2 (6 bases). CDR3 length equals 16 residues. Trimming pared 1 base from V and 0 bases from J, leaving 9 bases between. CDR1 is NSQYPW and CDR2 is LRSPGD in the germline V gene (reference sequence). The CDR3 loop reads CTCSAVRGANTGQLYF. Incomplete CDR3 DNA: TGCACCTGCAGTGCAGTGCGGGGGGCAAACACCGGGCAGCTCTAC.

This clone was found once. The genes and germline here are from mouse. The CDR3 here is CASSIGEDTQYF. CDR3 DNA (partial): TGTGCCAGCAGTATAGGGGAAGACACCCAGTAC. The chain has TRBV19 and TRBJ2-5; no reliable D call. Sequencing ends 1 residue short of the CDR3 end; the germline J gene provides the rest. The ends were cut back, 0 bases at V and 4 bases at J, with 3 bases in the middle. Germline V CDR1 and CDR2: FNHDT, SITEND (reference sequence). This CDR3 has 12 residues.

This clone was counted a few times. Mouse names are used for the genes. The missing CDR3 end, 1 residue past where the read stops, is filled in from the germline J gene. The V and J genes are TRBV3 and TRBJ2-7, with D unresolved. This CDR3 contains 12 residues. CDR1 is SNHLY and CDR2 is FYNGKV in the germline V gene (reference sequence). Trimming removed 3 bases at V and 6 bases at J, with 9 bases between. CDR3 sequence reads: CASSLEGAEQYF. CDR3 DNA, as far as it was read: TGTGCCAGCAGCTTGGAGGGAGCTGAACAGTAC.